Listed here are 23 T cell receptor beta chains from one sample, sequenced in a study of OX40 agonist ivuxolimab in advanced cancers. Here immunoSEQ multiplex PCR was the method, and the copy in TCRdb shows in-frame clones only, minus some. The table has 50,000 to 70,000 clones, about 85% seen once. Material: CD4+ or CD8+ T cells sorted from blood, obtained in a trial of the OX40 agonist ivuxolimab. Receptors were obtained from an adult with an advanced solid tumor such as melanoma, head and neck, liver or kidney cancer.

The V and J genes are TRBV30 and TRBJ2-1; the D is unclear. The V gene lost 1 base and the J gene lost 5 bases, with 3 bases spanning the gap. This CDR3 spans 11 amino acids. Germline CDR1 and CDR2: GTSNPN and SVGIG (reference sequence). CDR3 nucleotides: TGTGCCTGGAGTGCAAACAATGAGCAGTTCTTC. The encoded protein is CAWSANNEQFF.

The chain recombines TRBV11-3 with TRBJ2-7; D perhaps matches TRBD1 (5 bases). Looked up from germline, CDR1 is SGHNT and CDR2 is YENEEA. This CDR3 is 14 amino acids long. Trimming pared 7 bases from V and 2 bases from J, leaving 15 bases between. Written as DNA, the CDR3 is TGTGCCAGCACCACAGAAGGGGCGACCTACGAGCAGTACTTC. It is translated as CASTTEGATYEQYF.

The V call is TRBV6-6, the J call TRBJ1-6, with 7 bases fitting TRBD1. CDR1 and CDR2 (germline): MNHNY, SVGAGI (reference sequence). The CDR3 length is 14 residues. Trimming removed 8 bases from V and 5 bases from J; junction bases left unmatched: 6. The chain's CDR3 is CASQLTGNNSPLHF. Written as DNA, the CDR3 is TGTGCCAGCCAACTGACAGGGAATAATTCACCCCTCCACTTT.

This rearrangement joins TRBV5-1 to TRBJ1-2; perhaps TRBD1 as D (5 bases). CDR1 is SGHRS and CDR2 is YFSETQ in the germline V gene. V shed 6 bases and J shed 7 bases, with 13 bases lying between them. The CDR3 has 12 amino acids. This CDR3 is CASKGAGFGYTF. For the CDR3, the DNA is TGCGCCAGCAAAGGGGCAGGTTTTGGCTACACCTTC.

The chain recombines TRBV9 with TRBJ2-7, with 10 bases matching TRBD2. Germline loops: CDR1 SGDLS, CDR2 YYNGEE. V lost 0 bases to trimming and J lost 5 bases; unmatched junction nucleotides: 8. CDR3 length: 16 residues. The CDR3 DNA reads TGTGCCAGCAGCGTAGCACCTAGCGGGAGAGAAAACGAGCAGTACTTC. Residues: CASSVAPSGRENEQYF. The full variable domain, its missing parts supplied by reference TRBV9 and TRBJ2-7, is DSGVTQTPKHLITATGQRVTLRCSPRSGDLSVYWYQQSLDQGLQFLIQYYNGEERAKGNILERFSAQQFPDLHSELNLSSLELGDSALYFCASSVAPSGRENEQYFGPGTRLTVT.

CDR3 in DNA: TGTGCCAGCAGCTGGGGTACCTCTGGGGCCAACGTCCTGACTTTC. Translation: CASSWGTSGANVLTF. The chain joins TRBV11-3 to TRBJ2-6, with no clear D. The germline gives CDR1 SGHNT, CDR2 YENEEA. The ends were cut back, 4 bases at V and 0 bases at J, with 7 bases in the middle. There are 15 residues in the CDR3.

The chain has TRBV5-4 and TRBJ2-7; 9 bases fit TRBD1. CDR1 is SGHNT and CDR2 is YYREEE in the germline V gene (reference sequence). The CDR3 consists of 14 residues. The J segment lost 6 bases and the V segment lost 5 bases, leaving 9 bases of the junction unmatched. The CDR3 coding sequence is TGTGCCAGCAGGGGACAGGGCCAAGTAGGCGAGCAGTACTTC. Its translation is CASRGQGQVGEQYF.

This chain links TRBV29-1 with TRBJ1-5; the match to TRBD1 covers 9 bases. J lost 2 bases, V lost 7 bases, and 12 bases had no gene match. The CDR3 loop spans 16 amino acids. Germline CDR1 reads SQVTM; CDR2 reads ANQGSEA. The CDR3 here is CSAYIPGQGGNQPQHF. For the CDR3, the DNA is TGCAGCGCCTACATCCCGGGACAGGGTGGCAATCAGCCCCAGCATTTT. Supplemented by reference TRBV29-1 and TRBJ1-5, the full variable domain reads SAVISQKPSRDICQRGTSLTIQCQVDSQVTMMFWYRQQPGQSLTLIATANQGSEATYESGFVIDKFPISRPNLTFSTLTVSNMSPEDSSIYLCSAYIPGQGGNQPQHFGDGTRLSIL.

The chain has TRBV4-1 and TRBJ2-6; TRBD2 matches at 7 bases. The CDR3 extends over 15 amino acids. V gave up 5 bases and J gave up 3 bases; unmatched junction bases: 4. Per the germline V gene, CDR1 is MGHRA and CDR2 is YSYEKL. This CDR3 reads CASSEAGLGANVLTF. The CDR3 region has the DNA TGCGCCAGCAGCGAAGCGGGACTTGGGGCCAACGTCCTGACTTTC.

The chain links TRBV6-6 to TRBJ2-5; 9 bases align to TRBD2. The germline V gene has CDR1 MNHNY and CDR2 SVGAGI (reference sequence). This CDR3 contains 16 residues. Trimming cost V 7 bases and J 3 bases; bases outside gene matches: 12. CDR3 bases: TGTGCCAGCAATAGACAGCGGGGGGCACAGAAAGAGACCCAGTACTTC. Protein product: CASNRQRGAQKETQYF.

This clone appeared a single time. The chain combines TRBV7-3 with TRBJ2-2; 10 bases are a match to TRBD1. The germline CDR1 and CDR2 sequences are SGHTA and FQGTGA. CDR3 length equals 16 residues. V gave up 5 bases and J gave up 1 base; unmatched junction bases: 4. The CDR3 spells CASSQRTGGNTGELFF. The CDR3 region has the DNA TGTGCCAGCAGCCAAAGGACAGGGGGGAACACCGGGGAGCTGTTTTTT. The whole variable domain, filled in from reference TRBV7-3 and TRBJ2-2, reads GAGVSQTPSNKVTEKGKYVELRCDPISGHTALYWYRQSLGQGPEFLIYFQGTGAADDSGLPNDRFFAVRPEGSVSTLKIQRTERGDSAVYLCASSQRTGGNTGELFFGEGSRLTVL.

The chain combines TRBV10-3 with TRBJ2-1, with D maybe TRBD1 (5 bases). Trimming took 2 bases from V and 9 from J, leaving 11 bases between them. Per the germline V gene, CDR1 is ENHRY and CDR2 is SYGVKD. The CDR3 covers 13 residues. CDR3 in amino acids: CAISERETGEQFF. The CDR3 DNA reads TGTGCCATCAGTGAGAGGGAAACAGGTGAGCAGTTCTTC.

This chain links TRBV10-3 with TRBJ1-2; 8 bases agree with TRBD1. Germline V gene data show CDR1 as ENHRY and CDR2 as SYGVKD. CDR3 length: 13 amino acids. The V and J ends lost 3 bases and 7 bases, in that order; junction bases with no gene match: 4. Here the CDR3 DNA reads TGTGCCATCAGTGATCGAGACAGGGGTGGCTACACCTTC. This gives the protein CAISDRDRGGYTF.

The chain links TRBV19 to TRBJ2-7; 7 bases map to TRBD1. The CDR3 is 16 amino acids. CDR1 and CDR2 from the germline V gene are LNHDA and SQIVND (reference sequence). The V and J ends lost 2 bases and 1 base, in that order; junction bases with no gene match: 8. The CDR3 region is CASSIHDREPSYEQYF. The DNA for the CDR3 is TGTGCCAGTAGTATACACGACAGGGAGCCATCCTACGAGCAGTACTTC.

Only a few counts were recorded for this clone. The chain joins TRBV18 to TRBJ2-7; D uncertain. Trimming took 2 bases from V and 4 from J, leaving 3 bases between them. Germline V gene sequence: CDR1 KGHSH, CDR2 LQKENI. The CDR3 sequence is 11 residues long. CDR3 bases: TGTGCCAGCTCACCAGATTACGAGCAGTACTTC. Encoded protein: CASSPDYEQYF.

V and J are TRBV6-5 and TRBJ2-5; maybe TRBD2 (6 bases). The CDR3 length is 15 residues. The germline V gene has CDR1 MNHEY and CDR2 SVGAGI. V was pared by 0 bases and J by 4 bases, with 12 bases between. CDR3 DNA sequence: TGTGCCAGCAGTTACTCGAGACTAGTTAGAGAGACCCAGTACTTC. Translated: CASSYSRLVRETQYF.

The chain recombines TRBV19 with TRBJ2-1; D perhaps matches TRBD1 (5 bases). The ends were cut back, 2 bases at V and 9 bases at J, with 23 bases in the middle. CDR3 length equals 17 residues. Germline CDR1 is LNHDA and CDR2 is SQIVND (reference sequence). CDR3 protein: CASSISSTTVYTGEQFF. CDR3 nucleotide sequence: TGTGCCAGTAGTATAAGTAGTACAACGGTCTATACAGGTGAGCAGTTCTTC.

J is TRBJ2-3 and V is TRBV18, with 7 nucleotides matching TRBD1. CDR1 and CDR2 from the germline V gene are KGHSH and LQKENI. The CDR3 is 13 residues long. The J segment lost 7 bases and the V segment lost 3 bases, leaving 4 bases of the junction unmatched. CDR3 nucleotide sequence: TGTGCCAGCTCACCTGGACAGGCTCATACGCAGTATTTT. Its protein is CASSPGQAHTQYF. The full variable domain, with the rest looked up from reference TRBV18 and TRBJ2-3, is NAGVMQNPRHLVRRRGQEARLRCSPMKGHSHVYWYRQLPEEGLKFMVYLQKENIIDESGMPKERFSAEFPKEGPSILRIQQVVRGDSAAYFCASSPGQAHTQYFGPGTRLTVL.

The genes are TRBV11-3 and TRBJ2-3; 7 nucleotides align to TRBD2. Germline CDR1 SGHNT, CDR2 YENEEA. The CDR3 runs 17 residues. V was pared by 5 bases and J by 1 base, with 12 bases of the junction left unmatched. CDR3 bases: TGTGCCAGCAGCCAAACCGGGACTATCGCTGGCACAGATACGCAGTATTTT. The encoded protein is CASSQTGTIAGTDTQYF.

The V and J genes are TRBV6-1 and TRBJ2-5; TRBD1 agrees at 12 bases. There are 15 residues in the CDR3. The junction had 11 bases not matched to a gene; V was cut back by 10 bases and J by 5 bases. Germline V gives CDR1 MNHNS, CDR2 SASEGT. The CDR3 DNA reads TGTGCCACCATCTACCGGGACAGGGGGCCGGAGACCCAGTACTTC. Protein sequence: CATIYRDRGPETQYF.

This sequence joins TRBV29-1 and TRBJ2-3; 7 bases fit TRBD2. Germline V lookup: CDR1 SQVTM, CDR2 ANQGSEA. J gave up 3 bases and V 2 bases, and 8 bases lay outside the gene matches. The CDR3 sequence is 15 residues long. The DNA for the CDR3 is TGCAGCGTTGAATGGGGGGGTAGGGCTACAGATACGCAGTATTTT. The encoded protein is CSVEWGGRATDTQYF.

The rearrangement links TRBV11-2 to TRBJ2-2; D possibly corresponds to TRBD2 (7 bases). The CDR3 is 16 residues long. Germline CDR1 is SGHAT and CDR2 is FQNNGV. Trimming took off 5 bases at V and 5 bases at J, with 18 bases between the two ends. The CDR3 loop reads CASSPGGGRKTGELFF. Written as DNA, the CDR3 is TGTGCCAGCAGCCCTGGGGGGGGCCGGAAAACCGGGGAGCTGTTTTTT.

There are a few counts of this clone. V usage is TRBV19 and J usage is TRBJ1-4; 12 nucleotides match TRBD1. J was trimmed by 8 bases and V by 5 bases; bases with no gene match: 6. There are 15 residues in the CDR3. CDR1 and CDR2 from the germline V gene are LNHDA and SQIVND (reference sequence). The CDR3 sequence: CASSAPGTGGEKLFF. CDR3 nucleotides: TGTGCCAGTAGTGCCCCCGGGACAGGGGGCGAAAAACTGTTTTTT.